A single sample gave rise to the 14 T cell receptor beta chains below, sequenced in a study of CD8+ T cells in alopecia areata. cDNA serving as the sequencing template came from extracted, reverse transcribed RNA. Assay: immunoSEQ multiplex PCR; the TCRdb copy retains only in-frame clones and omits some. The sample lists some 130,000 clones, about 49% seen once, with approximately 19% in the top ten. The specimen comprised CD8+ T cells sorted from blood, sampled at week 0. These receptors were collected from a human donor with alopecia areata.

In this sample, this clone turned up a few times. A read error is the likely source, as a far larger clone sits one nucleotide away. The CDR3 sequence is CASSEDRGNYGYTF. CDR3 in DNA: TGTGCCAGCAGCGAGGACAGGGGGAACTATGGCTACACCTTC. The chain is built from TRBV5-4 and TRBJ1-2; 10 bases are shared with TRBD1. Trimming at V came to 4 bases and at J to 2 bases, leaving 2 bases not matched to a gene. The CDR3 contains 14 residues. Germline lookup yields CDR1 SGHNT and CDR2 YYREEE (reference sequence).

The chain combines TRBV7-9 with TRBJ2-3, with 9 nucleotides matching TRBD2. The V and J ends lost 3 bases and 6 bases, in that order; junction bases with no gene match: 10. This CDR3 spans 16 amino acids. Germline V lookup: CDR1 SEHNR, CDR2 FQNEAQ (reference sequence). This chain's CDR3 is CASSLASGEDWDTQYF. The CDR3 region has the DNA TGTGCCAGCAGCTTGGCTAGCGGGGAGGATTGGGATACGCAGTATTTT.

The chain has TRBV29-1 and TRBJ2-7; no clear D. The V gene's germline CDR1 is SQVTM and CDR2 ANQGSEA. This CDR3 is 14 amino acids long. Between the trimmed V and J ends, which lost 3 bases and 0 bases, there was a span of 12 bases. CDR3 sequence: CSVDIDPSSYEQYF. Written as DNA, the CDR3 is TGCAGCGTTGACATCGACCCTAGCTCCTACGAGCAGTACTTC.

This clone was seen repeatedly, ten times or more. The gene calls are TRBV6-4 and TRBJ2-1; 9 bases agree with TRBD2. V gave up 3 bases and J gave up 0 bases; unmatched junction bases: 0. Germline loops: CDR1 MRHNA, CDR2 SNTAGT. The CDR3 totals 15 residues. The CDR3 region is CASSERGGSYNEQFF. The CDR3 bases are TGTGCCAGCAGTGAGCGGGGGGGCTCCTACAATGAGCAGTTCTTC.

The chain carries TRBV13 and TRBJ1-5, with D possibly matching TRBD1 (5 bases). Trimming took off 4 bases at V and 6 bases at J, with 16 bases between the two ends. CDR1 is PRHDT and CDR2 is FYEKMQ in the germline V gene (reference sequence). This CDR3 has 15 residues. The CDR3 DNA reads TGTGCCAGCAGCTCCACCGGGACTTTGGGTCAGCCCCAGCATTTT. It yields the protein CASSSTGTLGQPQHF.

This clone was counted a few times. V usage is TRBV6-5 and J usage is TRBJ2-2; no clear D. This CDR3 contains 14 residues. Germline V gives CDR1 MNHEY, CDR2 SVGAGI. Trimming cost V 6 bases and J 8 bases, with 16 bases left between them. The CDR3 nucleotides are TGTGCCAGCAGCGACGGTAGGGATCCGGGGGAGCTGTTTTTT. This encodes CASSDGRDPGELFF.

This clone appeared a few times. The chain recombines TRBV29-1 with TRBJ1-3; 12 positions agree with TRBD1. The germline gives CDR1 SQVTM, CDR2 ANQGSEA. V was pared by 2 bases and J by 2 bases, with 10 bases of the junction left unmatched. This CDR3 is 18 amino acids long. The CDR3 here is CSVEQYLGQGAPGNTIYF. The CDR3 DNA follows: TGCAGCGTTGAACAATACTTGGGACAGGGGGCGCCTGGAAACACCATATATTTT. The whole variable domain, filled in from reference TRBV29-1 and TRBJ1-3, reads SAVISQKPSRDICQRGTSLTIQCQVDSQVTMMFWYRQQPGQSLTLIATANQGSEATYESGFVIDKFPISRPNLTFSTLTVSNMSPEDSSIYLCSVEQYLGQGAPGNTIYFGEGSWLTVV.

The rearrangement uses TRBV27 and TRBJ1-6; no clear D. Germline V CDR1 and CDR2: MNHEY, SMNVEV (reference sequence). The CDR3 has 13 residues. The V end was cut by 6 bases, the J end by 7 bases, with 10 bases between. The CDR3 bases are TGTGCCAGCAGCGGACTCTCGAATTCACCCCTCCACTTT. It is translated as CASSGLSNSPLHF.

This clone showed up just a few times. DNA for the CDR3: TGCGCCAGCGGTGTAGGCCTCCTCGAAAAACTGTTTTTT. Its protein is CASGVGLLEKLFF. The rearrangement links TRBV4-1 to TRBJ1-4; D ambiguous. The CDR3 is made up of 13 amino acids. Looked up from germline, CDR1 is MGHRA and CDR2 is YSYEKL. V dropped 8 bases and J dropped 8 bases, with 15 bases sitting between them.

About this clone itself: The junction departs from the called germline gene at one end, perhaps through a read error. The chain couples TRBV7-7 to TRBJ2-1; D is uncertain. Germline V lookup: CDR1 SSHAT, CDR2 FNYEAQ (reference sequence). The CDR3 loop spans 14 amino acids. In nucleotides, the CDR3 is TGTGCTAGCAGCCTCGGGCCAAAATACAATGAGCAGTTCTTC. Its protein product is CASSLGPKYNEQFF.

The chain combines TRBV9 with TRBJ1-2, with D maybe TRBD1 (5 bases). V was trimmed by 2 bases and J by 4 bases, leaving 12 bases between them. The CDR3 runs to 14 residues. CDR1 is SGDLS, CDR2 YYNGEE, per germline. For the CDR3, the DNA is TGTGCCAGCAGCGTCCCTGGGGGGGTCTATGGCTACACCTTC. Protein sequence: CASSVPGGVYGYTF. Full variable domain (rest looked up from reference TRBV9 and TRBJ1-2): DSGVTQTPKHLITATGQRVTLRCSPRSGDLSVYWYQQSLDQGLQFLIQYYNGEERAKGNILERFSAQQFPDLHSELNLSSLELGDSALYFCASSVPGGVYGYTFGSGTRLTVV.

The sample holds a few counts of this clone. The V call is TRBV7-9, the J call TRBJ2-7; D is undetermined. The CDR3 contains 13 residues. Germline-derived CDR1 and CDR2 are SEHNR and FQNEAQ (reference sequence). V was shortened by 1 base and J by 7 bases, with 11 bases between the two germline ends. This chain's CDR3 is CASSLVQGMEQYF. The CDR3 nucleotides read TGTGCCAGCAGCTTAGTTCAAGGAATGGAGCAGTACTTC. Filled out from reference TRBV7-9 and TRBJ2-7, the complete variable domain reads DTGVSQNPRHKITKRGQNVTFRCDPISEHNRLYWYRQTLGQGPEFLTYFQNEAQLEKSRLLSDRFSAERPKGSFSTLEIQRTEQGDSAMYLCASSLVQGMEQYFGPGTRLTVT.

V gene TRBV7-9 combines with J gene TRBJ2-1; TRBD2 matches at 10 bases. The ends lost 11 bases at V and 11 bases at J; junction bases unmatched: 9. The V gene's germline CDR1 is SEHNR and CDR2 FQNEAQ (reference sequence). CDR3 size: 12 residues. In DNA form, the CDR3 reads TGTGCCGGTGGGGCTAGCGGGGGAAAGCAGTTCTTC. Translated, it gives CAGGASGGKQFF.

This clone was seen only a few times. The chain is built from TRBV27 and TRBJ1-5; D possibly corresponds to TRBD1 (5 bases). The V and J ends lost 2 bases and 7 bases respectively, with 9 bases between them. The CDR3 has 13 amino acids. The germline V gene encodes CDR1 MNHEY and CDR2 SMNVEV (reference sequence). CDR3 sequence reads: CASSLDRGQPQHF. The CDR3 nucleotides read TGTGCCAGCAGTTTAGATAGGGGCCAGCCCCAGCATTTT.